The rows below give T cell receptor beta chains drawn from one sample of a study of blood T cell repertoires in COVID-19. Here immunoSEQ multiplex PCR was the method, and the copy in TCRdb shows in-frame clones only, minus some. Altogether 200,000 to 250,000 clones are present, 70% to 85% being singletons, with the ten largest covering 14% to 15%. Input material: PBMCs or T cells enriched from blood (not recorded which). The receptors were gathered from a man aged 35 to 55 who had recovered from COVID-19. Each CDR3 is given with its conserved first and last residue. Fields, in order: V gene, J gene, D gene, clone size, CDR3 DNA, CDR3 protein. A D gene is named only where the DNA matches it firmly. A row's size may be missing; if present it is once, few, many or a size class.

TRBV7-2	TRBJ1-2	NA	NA	TGTGCCAGCAGCTCCCCGCTAGAGGGCCGCGGGATTGGCTACACCTTC	CASSSPLEGRGIGYTF
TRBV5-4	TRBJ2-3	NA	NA	TGTGCCAGCAGCTTGGCCGGGACTCATAGCACAGATACGCAGTATTTT	CASSLAGTHSTDTQYF
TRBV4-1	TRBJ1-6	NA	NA	TGCGCCAGCAGGTCGCTTTATCGGGTTTCACCCCTCCACTTT	CASRSLYRVSPLHF
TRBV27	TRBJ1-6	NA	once	TGTGCCAGCAGTCCCAAGCAACATTCACCCCTCCACTTT	CASSPKQHSPLHF
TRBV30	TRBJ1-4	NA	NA	TGTGCCTGGAGCAGCCAGGTCTATAATGAAAAACTGTTTTTT	CAWSSQVYNEKLFF
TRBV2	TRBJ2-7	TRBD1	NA	TGTGCCAGCTGGGAGGGACAGGGGTACGAGCAGTACTTC	CASWEGQGYEQYF
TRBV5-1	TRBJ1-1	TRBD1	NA	TGCGCCAGCAGACAGGTGGCGCCAGGCTCGACAGGGTCCCGTGACACTGAAGCTTTCTTT	CASRQVAPGSTGSRDTEAFF
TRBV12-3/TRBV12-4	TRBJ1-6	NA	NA	TGTGCCAGCAGCGGGGGGGTAGGTTCACCCCTCCACTTT	CASSGGVGSPLHF
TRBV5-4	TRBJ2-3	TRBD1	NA	TGTGCCAGCAGCTTGGAGACAGGGGGTACAGATACGCAGTATTTT	CASSLETGGTDTQYF
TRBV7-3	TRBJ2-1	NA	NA	TGTGCCAGCAGCTTAATGGTACAGACACTCCACAATGAGCAGTTCTTC	CASSLMVQTLHNEQFF
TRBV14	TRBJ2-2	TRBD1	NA	TGTGCCAGCAGCCCTCCGGGACAGGGTAAAACCGGGGAGCTGTTTTTT	CASSPPGQGKTGELFF
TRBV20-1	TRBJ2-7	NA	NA	TGCAGTGCTCCCAGGGTATCCGAGCAGTACTTC	CSAPRVSEQYF
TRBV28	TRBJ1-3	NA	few	TGTGCCAGCAGCGTTCAGGCACCCGGAAACACCATATATTTT	CASSVQAPGNTIYF